Below, 9 T cell receptor beta chains from the same sample are listed, as sequenced in a study of blood T cell repertoires in COVID-19. Libraries were prepared by immunoSEQ multiplex PCR; TCRdb keeps only in-frame clonotypes and omits some of them. The data contain some 350,000 clones, about 90% of them seen just once; the ten biggest clones take up approximately 5.3%. The sample was PBMCs or T cells enriched from blood (not recorded which). The receptors were sampled from a woman aged 25 to 39 who had recovered from COVID-19.

The chain carries TRBV10-1 and TRBJ2-3, with a weak D call TRBD2 (5 bases). The V gene lost 9 bases and the J gene lost 5 bases, with 18 bases spanning the gap. This CDR3 region has 14 residues. Germline assignment: CDR1 WNHNN and CDR2 SYGVQD (reference sequence). The CDR3 loop reads CASSTTLGGDTQYF. The CDR3, as DNA: TGCGCCAGTTCGACGACCTTAGGAGGAGATACGCAGTATTTT.

J is TRBJ1-1 and V is TRBV5-4, with 10 bases matching TRBD1. V lost 3 bases to trimming and J lost 6 bases; unmatched junction nucleotides: 5. In germline, CDR1 is SGHNT, CDR2 YYREEE (reference sequence). This CDR3 contains 14 residues. CDR3 coding DNA: TGTGCCAGCAGCTACGGACAGGGGGGAGCTGAAGCTTTCTTT. This sequence encodes CASSYGQGGAEAFF.

The chain carries TRBV2 and TRBJ2-7; D not resolved. V lost 3 bases and J lost 3, with 9 bases in between. The CDR3 has 13 residues. Germline values: CDR1 SNHLY, CDR2 FYNNEI. The CDR3 region is CASSETHSYEQYF. CDR3 nucleotide sequence: TGTGCCAGCAGTGAGACCCACAGCTACGAGCAGTACTTC.

V is TRBV7-2 and J is TRBJ2-6; TRBD1 agrees at 9 bases. This CDR3 is built from 16 residues. In germline, CDR1 is SGHTA, CDR2 FQGNSA. The J segment lost 2 bases and the V segment lost 5 bases, leaving 4 bases of the junction unmatched. The CDR3 nucleotides read TGTGCCAGCAGCCCGACAGGGGGTACTGGGGCCAACGTCCTGACTTTC. Protein product: CASSPTGGTGANVLTF.

The V call is TRBV14, the J call TRBJ1-2, with D maybe TRBD1 (6 bases). The CDR3 sequence is 14 residues long. Per the germline V gene, CDR1 is SGHDN and CDR2 is FVKESK. Trimming stripped 1 base from V and 4 bases from J, with 10 bases between. The CDR3 nucleotides are TGTGCCAGCAGCCAAGTCGACAGGATCTATGGCTACACCTTC. Encoded protein: CASSQVDRIYGYTF.

The rearrangement uses TRBV19 and TRBJ2-7; the match to TRBD1 covers 12 bases. Germline trimming cut 4 bases from V and 5 bases from J; bases unmatched to any gene: 6. Per the germline V gene, CDR1 is LNHDA and CDR2 is SQIVND (reference sequence). This CDR3 is 15 amino acids long. The CDR3 protein is CASSTRGTGGHEQYF. CDR3 in DNA: TGTGCCAGTAGTACACGAGGGACAGGGGGCCACGAGCAGTACTTC. The variable domain in full, completed from reference TRBV19 and TRBJ2-7, reads DGGITQSPKYLFRKEGQNVTLSCEQNLNHDAMYWYRQDPGQGLRLIYYSQIVNDFQKGDIAEGYSVSREKKESFPLTVTSAQKNPTAFYLCASSTRGTGGHEQYFGPGTRLTVT.

V gene TRBV19 combines with J gene TRBJ2-6, with a tentative D call TRBD2 (8 bases). Germline CDR1 and CDR2: LNHDA and SQIVND (reference sequence). This CDR3 has 17 residues. V was trimmed by 11 bases and J by 0 bases, leaving 20 bases between them. In DNA, the CDR3 is TGTGCCTCGGGAGGGAGAGGGGGCGTCTCTGGGGCCAACGTCCTGACTTTC. Translated, it gives CASGGRGGVSGANVLTF.

The rearrangement links TRBV6-5 to TRBJ1-1, with D possibly being TRBD1 (6 bases). The CDR3 is made up of 14 amino acids. The germline V gene encodes CDR1 MNHEY and CDR2 SVGAGI. V lost 7 bases, J lost 4 bases, and 16 bases lay in between. CDR3 DNA sequence: TGTGCCAGCAATTCTCGAGGACAGACCACTGAAGCTTTCTTT. Translating gives CASNSRGQTTEAFF.

The chain couples TRBV10-3 to TRBJ1-5; 8 bases match TRBD1. Trimming took 6 bases from V and 0 from J; bases not matched to a gene: 4. Germline V gene sequence: CDR1 ENHRY, CDR2 SYGVKD. This CDR3 has 15 amino acids. As DNA, the CDR3 is TGTGCCATCAGCGCGGGACAGGATAGCAATCAGCCCCAGCATTTT. This gives the protein CAISAGQDSNQPQHF.